This T cell receptor (beta chain) came from a study of T cells in Graves' hyperthyroidism and ophthalmopathy. The source of the PBMCs was 8 to 10 ml of fresh peripheral blood. Amplified TCR beta CDR3 regions derived from RNA transcripts. During a first-round RT-PCR of the TCR CDR3, the HTBI primer set was used. TCRdb re-called the multiplex PCR reads through MiXCR, storing one row per CDR3 protein. The sample includes more than 300,000 distinct CDR3 sequences, 14% of them seen just once. The CDR3 contains 16 residues. The V end was cut by 4 bases, the J end by 4 bases, with 20 bases between. CDR1 SGHRS and CDR2 YFSETQ come from the germline V gene. This clonotype has ten or more counts.

This sequence originates from a woman aged 60-75 years with Graves' hyperthyroidism. V usage is TRBV5-1 and J usage is TRBJ1-2, with D maybe TRBD1 (5 bases). Sequencing used blood. CDR3 sequence reads: CASSIRGGTGIYGYTF. DNA of the CDR3: TGCGCCAGCAGCATACGGGGCGGGACGGGAATCTATGGCTACACCTTC.